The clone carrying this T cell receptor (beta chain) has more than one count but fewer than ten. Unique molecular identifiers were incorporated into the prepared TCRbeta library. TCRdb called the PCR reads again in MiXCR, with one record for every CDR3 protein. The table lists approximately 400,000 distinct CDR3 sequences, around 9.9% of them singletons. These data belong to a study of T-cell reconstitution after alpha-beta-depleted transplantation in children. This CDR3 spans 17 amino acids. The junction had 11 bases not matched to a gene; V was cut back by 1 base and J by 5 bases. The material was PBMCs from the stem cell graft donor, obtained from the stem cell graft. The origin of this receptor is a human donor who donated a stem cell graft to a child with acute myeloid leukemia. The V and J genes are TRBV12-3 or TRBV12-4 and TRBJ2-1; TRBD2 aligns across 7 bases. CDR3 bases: TGTGCCAGCAGTTTAGGTCTTACCGCTAGCGGACACAATGAGCAGTTCTTC. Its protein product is CASSLGLTASGHNEQFF.